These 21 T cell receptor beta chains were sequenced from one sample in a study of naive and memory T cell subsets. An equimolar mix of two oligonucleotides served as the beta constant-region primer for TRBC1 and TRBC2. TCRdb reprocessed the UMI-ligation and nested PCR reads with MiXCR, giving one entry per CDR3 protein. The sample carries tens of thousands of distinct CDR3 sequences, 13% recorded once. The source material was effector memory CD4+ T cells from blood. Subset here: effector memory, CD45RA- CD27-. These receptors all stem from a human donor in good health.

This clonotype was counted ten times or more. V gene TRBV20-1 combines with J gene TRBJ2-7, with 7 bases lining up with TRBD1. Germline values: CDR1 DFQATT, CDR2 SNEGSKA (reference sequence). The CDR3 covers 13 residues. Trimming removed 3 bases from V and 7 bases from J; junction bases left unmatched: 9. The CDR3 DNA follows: TGCAGTGCTAGCCTGACAGGGTATCGGGAGCAGTACTTC. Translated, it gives CSASLTGYREQYF.

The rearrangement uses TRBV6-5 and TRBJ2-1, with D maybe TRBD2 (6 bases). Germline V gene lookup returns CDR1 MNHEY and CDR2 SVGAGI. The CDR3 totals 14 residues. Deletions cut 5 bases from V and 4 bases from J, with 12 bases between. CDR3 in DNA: TGTGCCAGCAGTCCCCTCGGGGGTTACAATGAGCAGTTCTTC. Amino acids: CASSPLGGYNEQFF.

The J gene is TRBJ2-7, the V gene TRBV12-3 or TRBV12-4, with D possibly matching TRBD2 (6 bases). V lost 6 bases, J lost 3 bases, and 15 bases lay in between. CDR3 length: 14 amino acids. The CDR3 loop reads CASRAWGLHYEQYF. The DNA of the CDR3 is TGTGCCAGCAGGGCCTGGGGACTTCACTACGAGCAGTACTTC.

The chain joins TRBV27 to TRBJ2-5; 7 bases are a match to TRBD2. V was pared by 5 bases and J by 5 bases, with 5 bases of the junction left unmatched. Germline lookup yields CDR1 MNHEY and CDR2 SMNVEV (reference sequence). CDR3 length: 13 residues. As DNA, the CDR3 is TGTGCCAGCAGTCGCCGACTAGCTGAGACCCAGTACTTC. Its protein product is CASSRRLAETQYF.

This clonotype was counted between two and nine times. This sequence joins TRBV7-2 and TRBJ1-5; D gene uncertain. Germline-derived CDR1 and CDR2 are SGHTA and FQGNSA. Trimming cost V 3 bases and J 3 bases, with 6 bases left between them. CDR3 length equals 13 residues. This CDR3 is CASSLMYNQPQHF. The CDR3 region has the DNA TGTGCCAGCAGCTTGATGTACAATCAGCCCCAGCATTTT.

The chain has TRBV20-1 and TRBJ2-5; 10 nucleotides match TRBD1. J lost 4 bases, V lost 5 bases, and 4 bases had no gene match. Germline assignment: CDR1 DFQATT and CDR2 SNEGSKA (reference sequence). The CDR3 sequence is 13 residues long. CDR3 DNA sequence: TGCAGTGCTCCGACAGGGGGCAGAGAGACCCAGTACTTC. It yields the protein CSAPTGGRETQYF.

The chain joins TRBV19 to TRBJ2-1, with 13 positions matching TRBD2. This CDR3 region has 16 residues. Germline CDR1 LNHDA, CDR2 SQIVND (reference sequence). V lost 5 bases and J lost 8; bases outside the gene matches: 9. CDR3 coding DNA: TGTGCCAGTAGTGACCCCGGGACTAGCGGGATCTATGAGCAGTTCTTC. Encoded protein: CASSDPGTSGIYEQFF.

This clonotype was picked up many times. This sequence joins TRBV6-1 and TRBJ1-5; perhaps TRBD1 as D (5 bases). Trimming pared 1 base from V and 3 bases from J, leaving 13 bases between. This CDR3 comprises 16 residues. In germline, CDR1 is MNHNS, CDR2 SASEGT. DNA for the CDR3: TGTGCCAGCAGTGAAGGGGCAGGGCTAACCAATCAGCCCCAGCATTTT. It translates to CASSEGAGLTNQPQHF.

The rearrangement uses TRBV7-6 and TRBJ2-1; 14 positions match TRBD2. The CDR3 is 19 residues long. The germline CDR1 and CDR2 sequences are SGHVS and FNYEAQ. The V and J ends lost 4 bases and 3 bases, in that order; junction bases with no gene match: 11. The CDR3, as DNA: TGTGCCAGCAGCTCCCGTGGGACTAGCGGGGGAGGGGACTACAATGAGCAGTTCTTC. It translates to CASSSRGTSGGGDYNEQFF.

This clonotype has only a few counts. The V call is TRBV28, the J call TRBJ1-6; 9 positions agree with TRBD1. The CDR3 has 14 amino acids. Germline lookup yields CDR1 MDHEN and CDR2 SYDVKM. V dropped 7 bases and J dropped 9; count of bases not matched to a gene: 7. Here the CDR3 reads CASTLQGAISPLHF. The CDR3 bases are TGTGCCAGCACCCTACAGGGGGCTATTTCACCCCTCCACTTT.

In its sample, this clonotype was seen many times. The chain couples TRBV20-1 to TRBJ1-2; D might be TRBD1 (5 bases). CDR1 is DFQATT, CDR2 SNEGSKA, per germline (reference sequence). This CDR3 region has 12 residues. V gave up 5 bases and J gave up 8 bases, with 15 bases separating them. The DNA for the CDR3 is TGCAGTGCTCCGGACAAGTGGGAGGGCTACACCTTC. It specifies CSAPDKWEGYTF.

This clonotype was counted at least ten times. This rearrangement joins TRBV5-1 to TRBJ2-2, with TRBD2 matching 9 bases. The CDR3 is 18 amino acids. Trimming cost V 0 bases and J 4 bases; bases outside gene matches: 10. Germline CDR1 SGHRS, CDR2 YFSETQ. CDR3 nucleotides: TGCGCCAGCAGCTTGGATTTTTTAGCGGGAGCAAGCACCGGGGAGCTGTTTTTT. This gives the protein CASSLDFLAGASTGELFF.

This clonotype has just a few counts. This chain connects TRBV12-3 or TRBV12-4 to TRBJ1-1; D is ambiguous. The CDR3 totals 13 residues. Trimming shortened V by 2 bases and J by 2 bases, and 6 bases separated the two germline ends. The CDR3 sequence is CASSLTSNTEAFF. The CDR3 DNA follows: TGTGCCAGCAGTTTAACATCAAACACTGAAGCTTTCTTT.

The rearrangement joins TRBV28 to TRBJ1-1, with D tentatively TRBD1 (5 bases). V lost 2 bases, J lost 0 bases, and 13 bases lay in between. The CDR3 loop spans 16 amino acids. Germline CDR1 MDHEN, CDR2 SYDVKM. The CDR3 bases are TGTGCCAGCAGTTTACGCCTAGGGGTATTGAACACTGAAGCTTTCTTT. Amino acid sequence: CASSLRLGVLNTEAFF. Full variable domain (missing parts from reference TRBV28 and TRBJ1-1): DVKVTQSSRYLVKRTGEKVFLECVQDMDHENMFWYRQDPGLGLRLIYFSYDVKMKEKGDIPEGYSVSREKKERFSLILESASTNQTSMYLCASSLRLGVLNTEAFFGQGTRLTVV.

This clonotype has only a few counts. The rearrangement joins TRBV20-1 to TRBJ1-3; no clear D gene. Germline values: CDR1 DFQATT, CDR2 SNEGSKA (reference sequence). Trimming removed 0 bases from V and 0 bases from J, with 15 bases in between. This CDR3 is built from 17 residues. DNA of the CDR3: TGCAGTGCTAGAGAGTGGCGCCGCTCGTTCTCTGGAAACACCATATATTTT. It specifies CSAREWRRSFSGNTIYF.

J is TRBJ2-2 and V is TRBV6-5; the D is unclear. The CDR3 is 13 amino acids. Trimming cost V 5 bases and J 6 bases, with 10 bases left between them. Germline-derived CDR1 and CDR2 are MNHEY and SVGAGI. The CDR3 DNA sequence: TGTGCCAGCAGTGGGGATCTAGCCGGGGAGCTGTTTTTT. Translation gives CASSGDLAGELFF.

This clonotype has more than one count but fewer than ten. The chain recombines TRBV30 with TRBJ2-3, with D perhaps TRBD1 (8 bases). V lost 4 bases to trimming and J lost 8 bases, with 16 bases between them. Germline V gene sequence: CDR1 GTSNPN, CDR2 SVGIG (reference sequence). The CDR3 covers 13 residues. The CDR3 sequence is CAWTGQGGGTQYF. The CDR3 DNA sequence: TGTGCCTGGACTGGACAGGGCGGGGGTACGCAGTATTTT. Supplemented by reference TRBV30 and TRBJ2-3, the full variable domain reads SQTIHQWPATLVQPVGSPLSLECTVEGTSNPNLYWYRQAAGRGLQLLFYSVGIGQISSEVPQNLSASRPQDRQFILSSKKLLLSDSGFYLCAWTGQGGGTQYFGPGTRLTVL.

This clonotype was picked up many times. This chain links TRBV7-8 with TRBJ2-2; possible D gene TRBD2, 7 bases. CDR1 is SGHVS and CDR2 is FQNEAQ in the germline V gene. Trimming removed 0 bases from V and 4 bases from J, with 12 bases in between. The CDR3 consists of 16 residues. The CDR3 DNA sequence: TGTGCCAGCAGCTTAGCCAGCGGGACAATCACCGGGGAGCTGTTTTTT. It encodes CASSLASGTITGELFF.

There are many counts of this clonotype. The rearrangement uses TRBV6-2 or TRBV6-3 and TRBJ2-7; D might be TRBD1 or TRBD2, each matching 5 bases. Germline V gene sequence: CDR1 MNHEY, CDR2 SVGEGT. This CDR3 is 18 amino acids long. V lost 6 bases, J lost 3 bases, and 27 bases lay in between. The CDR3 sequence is CASRRGGFSVGGNYEQYF. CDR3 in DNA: TGTGCCAGCAGACGTGGGGGTTTTAGCGTCGGTGGAAACTACGAGCAGTACTTC.

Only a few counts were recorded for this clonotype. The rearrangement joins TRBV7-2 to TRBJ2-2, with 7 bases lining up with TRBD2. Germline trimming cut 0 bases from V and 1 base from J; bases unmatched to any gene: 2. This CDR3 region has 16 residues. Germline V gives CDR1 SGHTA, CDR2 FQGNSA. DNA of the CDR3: TGTGCCAGCAGCTTAGCGCCTAGCGGGAACACCGGGGAGCTGTTTTTT. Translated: CASSLAPSGNTGELFF.

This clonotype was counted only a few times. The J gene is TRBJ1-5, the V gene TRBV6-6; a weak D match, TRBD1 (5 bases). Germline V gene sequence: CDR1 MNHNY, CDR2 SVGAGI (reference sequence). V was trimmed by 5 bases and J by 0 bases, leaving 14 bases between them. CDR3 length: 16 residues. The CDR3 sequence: CASSRDRGDSNQPQHF. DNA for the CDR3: TGTGCCAGCAGTCGAGACAGAGGAGATAGCAATCAGCCCCAGCATTTT.